This T cell receptor (beta chain) appears in the sequencing data of a study of long-term antiretroviral therapy in people with HIV. In the study overall: In the earliest collections, sampling predates the 2015 immediate-ART recommendation by about a decade. Study results and limitations: Following ART, diversity rose but still fell short of transplant donor controls.

Per donor, at least one pre-ART and at least two post-ART PBMC samples were obtained. Every specimen provided roughly 0.95-11 million cryopreserved PBMC before DNA extraction took place. It was version v3.0 of the immunoSEQ assay that was run at survey level. Only in-frame clones appear in the TCRdb table, and some are missing; sequencing was by immunoSEQ multiplex PCR. This sample carries about 17,000 clones, 79% of them seen once, and the ten largest clones take 9.5% to 14%. CDR3 length equals 14 residues. Germline loops: CDR1 MNHNY, CDR2 SVGAGI (reference sequence). V trimming: 10 bases; J trimming: 3 bases; junction bases outside the gene matches: 11. This clone was observed a single time. Its antigen is undetermined.

The chain employs TRBV6-6 and TRBJ1-1; 7 bases agree with TRBD1. This receptor was identified in a middle-aged woman with HIV. This specimen consisted of unsorted PBMCs, obtained 2.3 years after starting antiretroviral therapy. In DNA, the CDR3 is TGTGCCATCTCAGGGGGTGGGGGGTACACTGAAGCTTTCTTT. This sequence encodes CAISGGGGYTEAFF.